A selection of T cell receptor beta chains follows, all from one sample in a study of radiation and T cells in renal cell carcinoma. The repertoire was sequenced with immunoSEQ multiplex PCR; TCRdb's copy has only in-frame clones and lacks some. The sample holds about 140,000 clones, 75% to 90% seen once. Specimen: blood, collected from a patient whose treatment included radiotherapy and nephrectomy. The receptors were sampled from a woman between 50 and 59 years old with renal cell carcinoma. The CDR3 runs from the conserved cysteine through the conserved F or W.

TRBJ1-1 TRBV2 CASSRGQGNTEAFF
TRBJ2-7 TRBV19 CASSTAQTGSSYEQYF
TRBJ1-4 TRBV19 CASSIDREREKLFF
TRBJ2-7 TRBV5-1 CASSFSDPYEQYF
TRBJ2-7 TRBV29-1 CSVEASGQGSYEQYF
TRBJ2-5 TRBV19 CASSPPTSGAKMKTQYF
TRBJ2-3 TRBV5-6 CASSLQDTQYF
TRBJ2-7 TRBV10-2 CASNPGLLPQYF
TRBJ2-2 TRBV5-4 CASSRQIDTGELFF
TRBJ2-7 TRBV15 CATSGRTGTYEQYF
TRBJ2-7 TRBV9 CASSEGTSERRNEQYF
TRBJ1-1 TRBV6-6 CASSVQGGAFF
TRBJ2-3 TRBV30 CAWTSSTDTQYF
TRBJ1-5 TRBV10-2 CASSPDISSNQPQHF
TRBJ2-7 TRBV27 CASSLSSGNEQYF
TRBJ1-3 TRBV18 CASSPGEVLSSGNTIYF
TRBJ2-5 TRBV9 CASSVDGGTQETQYF
TRBJ2-7 TRBV7-2 CASTITTGQADEQYF
TRBJ2-3 TRBV14 CASSQVPGGPLDTQYF
TRBJ2-2 TRBV7-9 CASSYGGTGELFF
TRBJ2-3 TRBV9 CASGLGGTDTQYF
TRBJ1-1 TRBV7-2 CASSDRGVRAFF
TRBJ1-5 TRBV29-1 CSVGTGAQDQPQHF
TRBJ2-3 TRBV2 CASSRSTDTQYF
TRBJ2-7 TRBV4-3 CASSQGAAVTTGEQYF
TRBJ1-6 TRBV5-4 CAIYSQATGYGSPLHF
TRBJ1-5 TRBV5-8 CASSFPNQPQHF
TRBJ1-6 TRBV29-1 CSVVVTADSPLHF
TRBJ1-1 TRBV5-5 CASSFQGNTEAFF